This T cell receptor beta chain was obtained from a study of shared clonotypes between healthy human individuals. About the study: Per donor, CD8 memory used one plate, CD8 naive used two, CD4 memory used three and CD4 naive used three.

Naive CD8 populations comprised CD45RO-negative cells positively selected for CCR7, excluding terminally differentiated effector memory CD45RA+ cells. Template for every sorted-subset replicate PCR totaled 150 to 250 ng DNA, roughly 30,000 T cell genomes. In the original workflow: ImmunoSEQ output held junction-only sequences without quality scores, so filtering differed. The table came from immunoSEQ multiplex PCR; TCRdb's copy has only in-frame clones and leaves some out. D and trimming come from the DNA, and the V and J calls and clone size come from that table. The sample records millions of clones, about 94% being singletons. General observations from the study: In general, naive subsets displayed greater estimated richness than memory subsets did.

Per the germline V gene, CDR1 is SQVTM and CDR2 is ANQGSEA. V lost 2 bases and J lost 3, with 13 bases in between. This CDR3 comprises 14 residues. A remark on this clone: The antigen is unknown.

The rearrangement uses TRBV29-1 and TRBJ1-1, with a tentative D call TRBD1 (5 bases). The receptor was derived from a man between 18 and 29 years old in good health. Source material: naive CD8+ T cells sorted from blood. The CDR3 protein is CSVETFGADTEAFF. In nucleotides, the CDR3 is TGCAGCGTTGAAACCTTCGGGGCGGACACTGAAGCTTTCTTT.